Listed here are 18 T cell receptor beta chains from one sample, sequenced in a study of blood T cell repertoires in COVID-19. Clones were sequenced by immunoSEQ multiplex PCR, and TCRdb holds only the in-frame ones, with some missing. The sample gives hundreds of thousands of clones, more than 85% of which show up once; over 1% is in the top ten. The sequencing input was peripheral blood. These receptors all come from a man aged 65 to 85 with acute or convalescent COVID-19.

This clone was detected only once. The J gene is TRBJ2-2, the V gene TRBV7-7; TRBD2 is a possible D gene (5 bases). V lost 1 base, J lost 4 bases, and 7 bases lay in between. The CDR3 runs 14 residues. Per germline, CDR1 SSHAT and CDR2 FNYEAQ (reference sequence). This CDR3 is CASSLDRGTGELFF. In nucleotides, the CDR3 is TGTGCCAGCAGCTTAGACCGGGGCACCGGGGAGCTGTTTTTT.

This chain links TRBV7-9 with TRBJ1-6; 7 positions match TRBD1. The CDR3 has 15 residues. V lost 2 bases to trimming and J lost 10 bases; unmatched junction nucleotides: 8. CDR1 and CDR2 (germline): SEHNR, FQNEAQ (reference sequence). For the CDR3, the DNA is TGTGCCAGCAGCTTAAGTCAGGGGGGTCGATCACCCCTCCACTTT. Translated: CASSLSQGGRSPLHF. The full variable domain, completed using reference TRBV7-9 and TRBJ1-6, is DTGVSQNPRHKITKRGQNVTFRCDPISEHNRLYWYRQTLGQGPEFLTYFQNEAQLEKSRLLSDRFSAERPKGSFSTLEIQRTEQGDSAMYLCASSLSQGGRSPLHFGNGTRLTVT.

The gene calls are TRBV4-2 and TRBJ2-1; TRBD2 agrees at 14 bases. CDR3 length: 18 amino acids. Unmatched junction bases numbered 8, after V lost 2 bases and J lost 5 bases. In germline, CDR1 is LGHNA, CDR2 YNFKEQ. The CDR3 nucleotides are TGTGCCAGCAGCCAATTCGGGACTAGCGGGGGCTTGAACAATGAGCAGTTCTTC. This encodes CASSQFGTSGGLNNEQFF.

V is TRBV2 and J is TRBJ2-5; 9 bases map to TRBD1. This CDR3 is 15 amino acids long. V dropped 4 bases and J dropped 5; count of bases not matched to a gene: 8. Germline-derived CDR1 and CDR2 are SNHLY and FYNNEI. The CDR3 sequence: CASSAMTGGEETQYF. The CDR3, as DNA: TGTGCCAGCAGTGCCATGACAGGGGGAGAGGAGACCCAGTACTTC.

This chain links TRBV5-4 with TRBJ2-3; 7 nucleotides match TRBD1. The junction had 12 bases not matched to a gene; V was cut back by 4 bases and J by 4 bases. The CDR3 covers 16 residues. Germline V gene sequence: CDR1 SGHNT, CDR2 YYREEE (reference sequence). CDR3 loop: CASSARTGKGPDTQYF. The DNA of the CDR3 is TGTGCCAGCAGCGCCAGGACAGGCAAGGGACCAGATACGCAGTATTTT.

In this sample, this clone turned up a few times. This chain connects TRBV7-9 to TRBJ2-1; no definite D call. This CDR3 has 13 residues. Germline-derived CDR1 and CDR2 are SEHNR and FQNEAQ (reference sequence). V lost 0 bases to trimming and J lost 10 bases, with 10 bases between them. This CDR3 reads CASSLANTNEQFF. The DNA of the CDR3 is TGTGCCAGCAGCTTAGCGAATACTAACGAGCAGTTCTTC.

The chain couples TRBV5-4 to TRBJ1-1, with a tentative D call TRBD1 (6 bases). CDR1 SGHNT and CDR2 YYREEE come from the germline V gene (reference sequence). Trimming took 4 bases from V and 4 from J, leaving 11 bases between them. The CDR3 runs 13 residues. The CDR3, as DNA: TGTGCCAGCAGCCCGGACAGCATCACTGAAGCTTTCTTT. Its translation is CASSPDSITEAFF.

The chain couples TRBV21-1 to TRBJ2-7; the table gives TRBD2 as D, unverified against the DNA. TRBV21-1 is a known pseudogene. The CDR3 spans 11 residues. The CDR3 DNA is TGTGCATCTCGGGAGGTCTACGAGCAGTACTTC. It codes for CASREVYEQYF.

V gene TRBV6-5 combines with J gene TRBJ1-3; D might be TRBD1 (5 bases). The CDR3 covers 16 residues. V was shortened by 2 bases and J by 2 bases, with 13 bases between the two germline ends. Germline V gene sequence: CDR1 MNHEY, CDR2 SVGAGI. CDR3 sequence reads: CASSYTGLGTGNTIYF. The CDR3 DNA is TGTGCCAGCAGTTACACGGGACTAGGAACTGGAAACACCATATATTTT.

This chain uses TRBV19 with TRBJ1-2; possible D gene TRBD1, 6 bases. Looked up from germline, CDR1 is LNHDA and CDR2 is SQIVND (reference sequence). Trimming pared 4 bases from V and 3 bases from J, leaving 9 bases between. The CDR3 is 13 residues long. CDR3 DNA sequence: TGTGCCAGTAGTACCCGGACAGACTATGGCTACACCTTC. Translating gives CASSTRTDYGYTF.

V usage is TRBV3-1 (or the pseudogene TRBV3-2) and J usage is TRBJ2-1; 8 bases map to TRBD2. The CDR3 spans 15 residues. With V trimmed by 3 bases and J by 3 bases, 4 bases remained unmatched. The germline V gene has CDR1 LGHDT and CDR2 YNNKEL (reference sequence). The CDR3, as DNA: TGTGCCAGCAGCCATACCGGGACTAGCTACAATGAGCAGTTCTTC. Translation: CASSHTGTSYNEQFF.

The V and J genes are TRBV19 and TRBJ2-5; possibly TRBD2 for D (5 bases). Trimming removed 5 bases from V and 1 base from J, with 17 bases in between. Germline CDR1 reads LNHDA; CDR2 reads SQIVND (reference sequence). The CDR3 is 16 amino acids. CDR3 sequence: CASSPRLGGPQETQYF. In nucleotides, the CDR3 is TGTGCCAGTAGTCCCAGGTTGGGCGGGCCCCAAGAGACCCAGTACTTC.

The chain has TRBV30 and TRBJ2-3; 7 bases align to TRBD1. This CDR3 has 14 amino acids. The V gene end was trimmed by 4 bases and the J gene end by 2 bases; junction bases not matched to a gene: 6. CDR1 and CDR2 from the germline V gene are GTSNPN and SVGIG (reference sequence). The CDR3, as DNA: TGTGCCTGGAAAGGACAGGCGGACACAGATACGCAGTATTTT. Its protein product is CAWKGQADTDTQYF.

V gene TRBV28 combines with J gene TRBJ2-7; 8 positions agree with TRBD1. The CDR3 has 15 residues. Germline values: CDR1 MDHEN, CDR2 SYDVKM. After removal of 7 bases from V and 3 bases from J, the junction contained 11 bases not matched to a gene. CDR3 amino acids: CASNQAGGSYYEQYF. CDR3 in DNA: TGTGCCAGCAACCAGGCAGGGGGCTCATACTACGAGCAGTACTTC.

The chain joins TRBV10-3 to TRBJ2-1, with D possibly matching TRBD1 (5 bases). The germline gives CDR1 ENHRY, CDR2 SYGVKD. CDR3 length: 14 residues. Trimming removed 3 bases at V and 5 bases at J, with 11 bases between. CDR3 sequence (DNA): TGTGCCATCAGTGACAGGGTTGAGGACAATGAGCAGTTCTTC. Translating gives CAISDRVEDNEQFF.

This clone appeared a few times. V gene TRBV30 combines with J gene TRBJ2-1, with a possible D match to TRBD2 (7 bases). CDR3 length: 12 amino acids. The germline V and J ends were trimmed by 4 bases and 13 bases, with 17 bases remaining between them. CDR1 is GTSNPN, CDR2 SVGIG, per germline (reference sequence). CDR3 region: CAWILGGGGQFF. CDR3 coding DNA: TGTGCCTGGATTCTAGGGGGGGGTGGACAGTTCTTC.

The V call is TRBV3-1 (or the pseudogene TRBV3-2), the J call TRBJ2-4, with 11 bases fitting TRBD2. The CDR3 length is 18 residues. V shed 0 bases, J shed 8 bases, and the junction held 12 bases outside the gene matches. Germline loops: CDR1 LGHDT, CDR2 YNNKEL (reference sequence). The CDR3 bases are TGTGCCAGCAGCCAAGATGGACTAGCGGGTTTCCCTCGGGACATTCAGTACTTC. It codes for CASSQDGLAGFPRDIQYF.

The rearrangement links TRBV6-2 or TRBV6-3 to TRBJ1-5, with D unclear. The CDR3 runs 14 residues. V shed 6 bases and J shed 6 bases, with 15 bases lying between them. Germline-derived CDR1 and CDR2 are MNHEY and SVGEGT. The DNA for the CDR3 is TGTGCCAGCAGCCGACCTCCTTGGGCTCAGCCCCAGCATTTT. Its translation is CASSRPPWAQPQHF.